One sample yielded the 25 T cell receptor beta chains listed below, sequenced in a study of pediatric ulcerative colitis. Rectal tissue came from one to two pinch biopsies taken at colonoscopy. TCRdb keeps only in-frame clones here, not all; method: immunoSEQ multiplex PCR. Of around 40,000 clones in the sample, 65% to 85% are singletons; the top ten hold approximately 9%. Input material: gut tissue. The source of these receptors is a boy aged 10-17 years with severe ulcerative colitis.

The chain couples TRBV18 to TRBJ1-4; 9 bases agree with TRBD1. After removal of 6 bases from V and 8 bases from J, the junction contained 16 bases not matched to a gene. This CDR3 contains 17 residues. Germline CDR1 and CDR2: KGHSH and LQKENI. The CDR3 region is CASSPLVPGTGNEKLFF. In DNA form, the CDR3 reads TGTGCCAGCTCCCCCCTCGTTCCGGGGACAGGGAACGAAAAACTGTTTTTT.

V usage is TRBV29-1 and J usage is TRBJ1-1; no firm D call. The CDR3 totals 15 residues. Germline loops: CDR1 SQVTM, CDR2 ANQGSEA. Trimming took 0 bases from V and 5 from J, leaving 16 bases between them. CDR3 DNA: TGCAGCGTTGAAGATTTCTCGGTTTCTGGGACTGAAGCTTTCTTT. Its protein is CSVEDFSVSGTEAFF.

A word on this clone: The sample has other DNA sequences that encode this CDR3 too. J is TRBJ2-7 and V is TRBV5-1; 12 positions match TRBD2. Trimming took 0 bases from V and 4 from J; bases not matched to a gene: 2. Germline CDR1 SGHRS, CDR2 YFSETQ. The CDR3 sequence is 15 residues long. The CDR3 DNA sequence: TGCGCCAGCAGCTTGGGACTAGCGGGGGTTTACGAGCAGTACTTC. Translation gives CASSLGLAGVYEQYF.

The J gene is TRBJ1-1, the V gene TRBV7-8; the D is unclear. Trimming took off 2 bases at V and 3 bases at J, with 13 bases between the two ends. The CDR3 is made up of 15 amino acids. Per the germline V gene, CDR1 is SGHVS and CDR2 is FQNEAQ. CDR3 sequence: CASSLSISGHTEAFF. The CDR3 DNA is TGTGCCAGCAGCTTAAGTATTTCTGGGCACACTGAAGCTTTCTTT.

V is TRBV2 and J is TRBJ1-1; D is ambiguous. The CDR3 loop spans 11 amino acids. Trimming pared 4 bases from V and 5 bases from J, leaving 5 bases between. From germline, CDR1 is SNHLY and CDR2 FYNNEI. DNA for the CDR3: TGTGCCAGCAGTGCTCGGACTGAAGCTTTCTTT. Translated, it gives CASSARTEAFF. The full variable domain, completed using reference TRBV2 and TRBJ1-1, is EPEVTQTPSHQVTQMGQEVILRCVPISNHLYFYWYRQILGQKVEFLVSFYNNEISEKSEIFDDQFSVERPDGSNFTLKIRSTKLEDSAMYFCASSARTEAFFGQGTRLTVV.

This chain's CDR3 is CASSYTNTYEQYF. CDR3 sequence (DNA): TGTGCCAGCAGCTATACAAATACCTACGAGCAGTACTTC. This chain joins TRBV28 and TRBJ2-7; D uncertain. In germline, CDR1 is MDHEN, CDR2 SYDVKM. Trimming pared 6 bases from V and 2 bases from J, leaving 11 bases between. The CDR3 runs 13 residues.

This rearrangement joins TRBV2 to TRBJ2-2, with unresolved D. This CDR3 contains 13 residues. V was cut by 6 bases and J by 0 bases, with 5 bases left in between. Germline-derived CDR1 and CDR2 are SNHLY and FYNNEI. CDR3 protein: CASSSTNTGELFF. CDR3 bases: TGTGCCAGCAGCAGTACGAACACCGGGGAGCTGTTTTTT.

The chain recombines TRBV4-1 with TRBJ1-5, with D uncertain. Trimming pared 1 base from V and 3 bases from J, leaving 10 bases between. This CDR3 has 15 residues. Germline CDR1 reads MGHRA; CDR2 reads YSYEKL. Here the CDR3 reads CASSQGGGYNQPQHF. Here the CDR3 DNA reads TGCGCCAGCAGCCAAGGGGGAGGGTACAATCAGCCCCAGCATTTT.

This clone was counted a few times. The chain is built from TRBV2 and TRBJ2-1, with D uncertain. From germline, CDR1 is SNHLY and CDR2 FYNNEI. With 7 bases removed from V and 1 base from J, the gap between germline ends came to 8 bases. This CDR3 contains 13 residues. The DNA of the CDR3 is TGTGCCAGCATTCTAGGGTCCTACAATGAGCAGTTCTTC. Amino acid sequence: CASILGSYNEQFF. Combining the CDR3 with reference TRBV2 and TRBJ2-1 gives the whole variable domain EPEVTQTPSHQVTQMGQEVILRCVPISNHLYFYWYRQILGQKVEFLVSFYNNEISEKSEIFDDQFSVERPDGSNFTLKIRSTKLEDSAMYFCASILGSYNEQFFGPGTRLTVL.

The chain couples TRBV6-5 to TRBJ2-1; 11 positions match TRBD2. The V gene's germline CDR1 is MNHEY and CDR2 SVGAGI. This CDR3 region has 15 residues. J lost 8 bases, V lost 4 bases, and 7 bases had no gene match. The CDR3 nucleotides read TGTGCCAGCAGTTTAGCTAGCGGGGGGTTGGATGAGCAGTTCTTC. This encodes CASSLASGGLDEQFF.

This clone was observed a few times. The V and J genes are TRBV7-2 and TRBJ2-2; no firm D call. The CDR3 spans 15 residues. V lost 5 bases, J lost 5 bases, and 15 bases lay in between. Germline V gene sequence: CDR1 SGHTA, CDR2 FQGNSA. The CDR3 sequence: CASSTTRLGTGELFF. The CDR3 DNA reads as TGTGCCAGCAGCACTACACGCCTGGGAACCGGGGAGCTGTTTTTT.

The chain recombines TRBV2 with TRBJ1-5, with D maybe TRBD1 (6 bases). Germline V CDR1 and CDR2: SNHLY, FYNNEI. This CDR3 contains 15 residues. V lost 7 bases, J lost 0 bases, and 13 bases lay in between. The CDR3 sequence: CASTRDILSNQPQHF. CDR3 in DNA: TGTGCCAGCACCCGGGACATCCTTAGCAATCAGCCCCAGCATTTT.

CDR3 sequence (DNA): TGCGCCAGCAGCCATGAGGGGGGAAACCGCGAGACCCAGTACTTC. Its translation: CASSHEGGNRETQYF. The chain carries TRBV4-1 and TRBJ2-5; D possibly matches TRBD1 or TRBD2 (6 bases each). CDR3 length: 15 residues. V dropped 3 bases and J dropped 5 bases, with 16 bases sitting between them. The germline CDR1 and CDR2 sequences are MGHRA and YSYEKL.

This clone was picked up one time. The J gene is TRBJ1-5, the V gene TRBV19, with 7 bases aligning to TRBD1. This CDR3 region has 16 residues. V trimming: 5 bases; J trimming: 3 bases; junction bases outside the gene matches: 10. The germline V gene has CDR1 LNHDA and CDR2 SQIVND (reference sequence). The CDR3 nucleotides read TGTGCCAGTAGTCCCAGGGGGGCGGACTTCAATCAGCCCCAGCATTTT. This sequence encodes CASSPRGADFNQPQHF. Full variable domain (outside the CDR3, taken from reference TRBV19 and TRBJ1-5): DGGITQSPKYLFRKEGQNVTLSCEQNLNHDAMYWYRQDPGQGLRLIYYSQIVNDFQKGDIAEGYSVSREKKESFPLTVTSAQKNPTAFYLCASSPRGADFNQPQHFGDGTRLSIL.

The chain uses TRBV9 and TRBJ2-7, with a possible D match to TRBD1 (5 bases). CDR1 is SGDLS, CDR2 YYNGEE, per germline. This CDR3 is built from 13 residues. V lost 3 bases and J 0 bases, leaving 7 bases between the germline ends. In nucleotides, the CDR3 is TGTGCCAGCAGCGACAGGAGCTCCTACGAGCAGTACTTC. It specifies CASSDRSSYEQYF.

The chain is built from TRBV28 and TRBJ2-3, with D possibly being TRBD1 (5 bases). V was cut by 3 bases and J by 4 bases, with 14 bases left in between. Per the germline V gene, CDR1 is MDHEN and CDR2 is SYDVKM. CDR3 length: 15 residues. The CDR3 region has the DNA TGTGCCAGCAGTTTCACAGGACGTGTAGCAGATACGCAGTATTTT. Protein sequence: CASSFTGRVADTQYF.

This clone came up a few times. This chain connects TRBV5-5 to TRBJ2-7; D may correspond to TRBD1 or TRBD2 (5 bases each). The V gene's germline CDR1 is SGHKS and CDR2 YYEKEE (reference sequence). The germline V and J ends were trimmed by 0 bases and 7 bases, with 8 bases remaining between them. The CDR3 runs to 12 residues. CDR3 in amino acids: CASSLAGTEQYF. DNA for the CDR3: TGTGCCAGCAGCTTGGCAGGGACGGAGCAGTACTTC.

The chain combines TRBV6-1 with TRBJ1-3; perhaps TRBD1 as D (6 bases). CDR1 is MNHNS, CDR2 SASEGT, per germline. V was pared by 2 bases and J by 3 bases, with 11 bases between. The CDR3 is made up of 15 amino acids. The CDR3 DNA reads as TGTGCCAGCAGTGAATCGGGGGCTTTTGGAAACACCATATATTTT. Amino acids: CASSESGAFGNTIYF.

V is TRBV7-6 and J is TRBJ1-1; D possibly corresponds to TRBD1 (5 bases). Trimming took off 1 base at V and 1 base at J, with 10 bases between the two ends. In germline, CDR1 is SGHVS, CDR2 FNYEAQ. This CDR3 region has 15 residues. DNA of the CDR3: TGTGCCAGCAGCTTAGAACCGGGGCCGAACACTGAAGCTTTCTTT. As protein: CASSLEPGPNTEAFF.

The rearrangement joins TRBV5-4 to TRBJ2-1, with a tentative D call TRBD1 (6 bases). Deletions cut 2 bases from V and 10 bases from J, with 10 bases between. The CDR3 length is 12 residues. CDR1 SGHNT and CDR2 YYREEE come from the germline V gene (reference sequence). Written as DNA, the CDR3 is TGTGCCAGCAGCTTATGGGGGCGAGAGCAGTTCTTC. Residues: CASSLWGREQFF.

This chain joins TRBV11-1 and TRBJ1-1; D uncertain. The germline V and J ends were trimmed by 3 bases and 6 bases, with 11 bases remaining between them. CDR3 length equals 13 residues. Germline values: CDR1 SGHAT, CDR2 FQDESV (reference sequence). The CDR3 DNA reads TGTGCCAGCAGCTTGGTCGGCAGATCTGAAGCTTTCTTT. Translation gives CASSLVGRSEAFF.

The gene calls are TRBV7-9 and TRBJ2-3, with D possibly TRBD2 on 6 matching bases. Germline V gives CDR1 SEHNR, CDR2 FQNEAQ (reference sequence). CDR3 length equals 15 residues. The ends were cut back, 3 bases at V and 10 bases at J, with 20 bases in the middle. CDR3 sequence reads: CASSFPGDRGMAQYF. CDR3 sequence (DNA): TGTGCCAGCAGCTTCCCGGGGGACCGGGGCATGGCGCAGTATTTT.

This rearrangement joins TRBV9 to TRBJ2-2; TRBD1 aligns across 9 bases. The germline gives CDR1 SGDLS, CDR2 YYNGEE. CDR3 size: 14 residues. Trimming took 3 bases from V and 7 from J; bases not matched to a gene: 4. CDR3 DNA: TGTGCCAGCAGCGCGGGACAGGGTATCGGGGAGCTGTTTTTT. Translating gives CASSAGQGIGELFF.

The chain employs TRBV28 and TRBJ2-7, with 8 bases aligning to TRBD1. Germline trimming cut 4 bases from V and 11 bases from J; bases unmatched to any gene: 7. Germline V gene sequence: CDR1 MDHEN, CDR2 SYDVKM. The CDR3 totals 12 residues. This CDR3 is CASSSHPGGEYF. CDR3 DNA sequence: TGTGCCAGCAGTTCTCACCCAGGGGGCGAGTACTTC.

This clone showed up just once. The gene calls are TRBV5-4 and TRBJ1-2; tentative D call: TRBD1 (5 bases). Germline CDR1 is SGHNT and CDR2 is YYREEE (reference sequence). The CDR3 contains 14 residues. V was pared by 3 bases and J by 4 bases, with 13 bases between. Here the CDR3 DNA reads TGTGCCAGCAGCTCCGGGGGAGGGGCCTATGGCTACACCTTC. Protein: CASSSGGGAYGYTF.